What follows are 21 T cell receptor beta chains derived from one specimen sequenced in a study of T cell responses to AZD1222 COVID-19 vaccine. Method: immunoSEQ multiplex PCR; TCRdb's copy keeps in-frame clones and lacks some. The repertoire holds just under 35,000 clones, approximately 88% seen once, with about 7% in the top ten. Specimen: peripheral blood, collected on day 0 of AZD1222 vaccination. These receptors were taken from an adult in good health.

The rearrangement links TRBV7-9 to TRBJ2-7; D might be TRBD1 or TRBD2, each matching 5 bases. CDR1 and CDR2 (germline): SEHNR, FQNEAQ (reference sequence). This CDR3 contains 14 residues. V was pared by 2 bases and J by 2 bases, with 10 bases between. The CDR3: CASSLQRGTYEQYF. CDR3 nucleotides: TGTGCCAGCAGCTTACAACGGGGCACCTACGAGCAGTACTTC.

CDR3 loop: CASSLVVDTYEQYF. Written as DNA, the CDR3 is TGTGCCAGCAGCTTGGTCGTAGATACCTACGAGCAGTACTTC. V usage is TRBV5-5 and J usage is TRBJ2-7; D is unresolved. V lost 0 bases, J lost 2 bases, and 9 bases lay in between. The CDR3 runs 14 residues. The germline V gene has CDR1 SGHKS and CDR2 YYEKEE (reference sequence).

This chain connects TRBV7-9 to TRBJ2-7, with D uncertain. The germline V gene encodes CDR1 SEHNR and CDR2 FQNEAQ (reference sequence). V was shortened by 5 bases and J by 3 bases, with 8 bases between the two germline ends. CDR3 length: 12 residues. The CDR3 coding sequence is TGTGCCAGCAGCCAGGTCGGCTACGAGCAGTACTTC. This codes for CASSQVGYEQYF.

The rearrangement uses TRBV11-2 and TRBJ2-7, with D uncertain. Germline CDR1 reads SGHAT; CDR2 reads FQNNGV. The CDR3 runs to 15 residues. The ends were cut back, 4 bases at V and 3 bases at J, with 16 bases in the middle. CDR3 protein: CASSSRPGPGYEQYF. The CDR3 coding sequence is TGTGCCAGCAGCTCGCGTCCGGGTCCAGGCTACGAGCAGTACTTC.

This chain uses TRBV6-2 or TRBV6-3 with TRBJ2-1; D tentatively reads TRBD1 or TRBD2 (5 bases each). Germline CDR1 and CDR2: MNHEY and SVGEGT. The CDR3 has 17 amino acids. Trimming took off 5 bases at V and 4 bases at J, with 21 bases between the two ends. CDR3 loop: CASSLPRWGSGYNEQFF. The CDR3, as DNA: TGTGCCAGCAGTCTACCTCGGTGGGGGAGTGGGTACAATGAGCAGTTCTTC.

V and J are TRBV29-1 and TRBJ1-2; D uncertain. This CDR3 region has 13 residues. Trimming pared 4 bases from V and 0 bases from J, leaving 9 bases between. Germline-derived CDR1 and CDR2 are SQVTM and ANQGSEA. As DNA, the CDR3 is TGCAGCGTTGCCGATACACCTAACTATGGCTACACCTTC. Protein: CSVADTPNYGYTF.

The rearrangement joins TRBV19 to TRBJ2-2, with D unresolved. CDR1 and CDR2 (germline): LNHDA, SQIVND (reference sequence). Trimming removed 1 base from V and 3 bases from J, with 15 bases in between. The CDR3 has 17 amino acids. The CDR3 region is CASSIARAALHTGELFF. CDR3 DNA sequence: TGTGCCAGTAGTATAGCTCGCGCCGCCTTGCACACCGGGGAGCTGTTTTTT.

The J gene is TRBJ2-2, the V gene TRBV25-1; a weak D match, TRBD1 (6 bases). The CDR3 covers 17 residues. V lost 5 bases to trimming and J lost 1 base, with 17 bases between them. Germline CDR1 is MGHDK and CDR2 is SYGVNS. In nucleotides, the CDR3 is TGTGCCAGCAGTCACCCAGGAAGGGGGATGAACACCGGGGAGCTGTTTTTT. This codes for CASSHPGRGMNTGELFF. Drawing the rest from reference TRBV25-1 and TRBJ2-2, the complete variable domain is EADIYQTPRYLVIGTGKKITLECSQTMGHDKMYWYQQDPGMELHLIHYSYGVNSTEKGDLSSESTVSRIRTEHFPLTLESARPSHTSQYLCASSHPGRGMNTGELFFGEGSRLTVL.

The chain couples TRBV2 to TRBJ2-3; 9 positions match TRBD1. The CDR3 runs to 18 residues. Germline V lookup: CDR1 SNHLY, CDR2 FYNNEI. The V and J ends lost 6 bases and 1 base, in that order; junction bases with no gene match: 14. CDR3 nucleotide sequence: TGTGCCAGCAGGAGGGGACAGGGACAACTGGGTCGCACAGATACGCAGTATTTT. Protein sequence: CASRRGQGQLGRTDTQYF.

This chain connects TRBV5-4 to TRBJ1-2, with D unclear. The germline gives CDR1 SGHNT, CDR2 YYREEE (reference sequence). V was pared by 3 bases and J by 5 bases, with 11 bases between. CDR3 length: 13 amino acids. The CDR3 nucleotides are TGTGCCAGCAGCTCCTGGGGAATGTATGGCTACACCTTC. Translated: CASSSWGMYGYTF.

The rearrangement links TRBV6-5 to TRBJ2-7, with 11 positions matching TRBD2. The CDR3 consists of 15 residues. The germline CDR1 and CDR2 sequences are MNHEY and SVGAGI. Trimming cost V 0 bases and J 11 bases; bases outside gene matches: 9. The CDR3 DNA sequence: TGTGCCAGCAGTTACTCGACTAGCGGGATCAGTCAGGAGTACTTC. It translates to CASSYSTSGISQEYF.

The chain combines TRBV3-1 (or the pseudogene TRBV3-2) with TRBJ2-1, with 7 bases aligning to TRBD2. Germline CDR1 LGHDT, CDR2 YNNKEL (reference sequence). The length of the CDR3 is 16 residues. J gave up 3 bases and V 6 bases, and 11 bases lay outside the gene matches. CDR3 DNA: TGTGCCAGCAGTCGATACACAGCGGGGAGCTACAATGAGCAGTTCTTC. Translation: CASSRYTAGSYNEQFF.

This clone showed up just a few times. The chain recombines TRBV6-4 with TRBJ2-2; D possibly corresponds to TRBD2 (6 bases). The CDR3 extends over 15 amino acids. V dropped 0 bases and J dropped 2 bases, with 7 bases sitting between them. Germline V CDR1 and CDR2: MRHNA, SNTAGT. The CDR3 DNA reads TGTGCCAGCAGTGACTCTAGCGGCAACACCGGGGAGCTGTTTTTT. Translating it yields CASSDSSGNTGELFF.

The V gene is TRBV6-4, the J gene TRBJ1-5; TRBD1 might be the D (6 bases). V gave up 7 bases and J gave up 4 bases, with 17 bases separating them. Germline-derived CDR1 and CDR2 are MRHNA and SNTAGT. The CDR3 totals 15 residues. The CDR3 bases are TGTGCCAGCACCCGAGGGGGGAAGGGGAATCAGCCCCAGCATTTT. Translating gives CASTRGGKGNQPQHF.

The rearrangement links TRBV21-1 to TRBJ2-2; TRBD1 is the table's D call, not checked against the DNA. TRBV21-1 has pseudogene status. The CDR3 length is 20 residues. CDR3 sequence (DNA): TGTGCCAGCAGCTCGCTCCCCAGCGACAGGGGGAGGGGGAACACCGGGGAGCTGTTTTTT. Translation: CASSSLPSDRGRGNTGELFF.

This sequence joins TRBV6-5 and TRBJ1-1, with D perhaps TRBD1 (5 bases). Germline V gene lookup returns CDR1 MNHEY and CDR2 SVGAGI. CDR3 size: 13 residues. The ends were cut back, 2 bases at V and 4 bases at J, with 8 bases in the middle. CDR3 DNA sequence: TGTGCCAGCAGTTACCGTCAGGGCACTGAAGCTTTCTTT. Amino acid sequence: CASSYRQGTEAFF.

J is TRBJ1-2 and V is TRBV7-9, with TRBD1 matching 8 bases. In germline, CDR1 is SEHNR, CDR2 FQNEAQ (reference sequence). The CDR3 covers 14 residues. V lost 5 bases to trimming and J lost 4 bases; unmatched junction nucleotides: 6. CDR3 residues: CASSGDTGGYGYTF. CDR3 DNA sequence: TGTGCCAGCAGCGGAGACACAGGGGGCTATGGCTACACCTTC.

J is TRBJ2-3 and V is TRBV24-1, with D possibly being TRBD2 (6 bases). Per germline, CDR1 KGHDR and CDR2 SFDVKD. Trimming pared 2 bases from V and 2 bases from J, leaving 16 bases between. The CDR3 consists of 17 residues. The CDR3, as DNA: TGTGCCACCAGTGATTGGAGGGGCCAAGCTTTCACAGATACGCAGTATTTT. As protein: CATSDWRGQAFTDTQYF.

The chain combines TRBV2 with TRBJ1-4, with 7 bases lining up with TRBD1. From germline, CDR1 is SNHLY and CDR2 FYNNEI. Unmatched junction bases numbered 3, after V lost 5 bases and J lost 0 bases. The CDR3 has 15 residues. The CDR3 protein is CASSYRGTTNEKLFF. The CDR3 region has the DNA TGTGCCAGCAGTTACAGGGGAACAACTAATGAAAAACTGTTTTTT.

The chain has TRBV2 and TRBJ1-5; the D gene is possibly TRBD1 (6 bases). Trimming took 8 bases from V and 4 from J, leaving 24 bases between them. The CDR3 spans 17 residues. The V gene's germline CDR1 is SNHLY and CDR2 FYNNEI. In DNA form, the CDR3 reads TGTGCCAGCGGTATGGGACAAATTAATGACCCGAATCAGCCCCAGCATTTT. It translates to CASGMGQINDPNQPQHF.

The chain employs TRBV7-9 and TRBJ2-1; D is undetermined. Germline CDR1 and CDR2: SEHNR and FQNEAQ (reference sequence). V lost 2 bases, J lost 8 bases, and 16 bases lay in between. This CDR3 spans 15 amino acids. DNA of the CDR3: TGTGCCAGCAGCTTAAGTCCCCGAGTCAACGATGAGCAGTTCTTC. Protein product: CASSLSPRVNDEQFF.